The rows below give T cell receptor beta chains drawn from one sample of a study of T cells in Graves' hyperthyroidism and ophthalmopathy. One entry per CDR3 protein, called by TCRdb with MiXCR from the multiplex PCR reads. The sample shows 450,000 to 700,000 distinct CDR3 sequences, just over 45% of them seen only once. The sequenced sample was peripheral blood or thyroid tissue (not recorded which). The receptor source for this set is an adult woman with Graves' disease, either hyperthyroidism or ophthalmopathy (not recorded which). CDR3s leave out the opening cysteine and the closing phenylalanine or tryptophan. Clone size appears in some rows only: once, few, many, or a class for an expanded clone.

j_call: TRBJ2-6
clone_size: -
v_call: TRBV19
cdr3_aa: AARDFLT

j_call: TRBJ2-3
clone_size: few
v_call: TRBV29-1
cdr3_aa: SGWEGRADTQY

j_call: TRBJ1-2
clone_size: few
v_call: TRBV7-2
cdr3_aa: ASSLGQRGYT

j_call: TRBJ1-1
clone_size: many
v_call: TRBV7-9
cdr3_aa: ASSFVPGLSMNTEAF

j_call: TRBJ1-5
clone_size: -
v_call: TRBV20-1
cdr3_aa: SGLRREGQETQH

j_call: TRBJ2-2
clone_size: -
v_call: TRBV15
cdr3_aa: AIAGTVNGELF

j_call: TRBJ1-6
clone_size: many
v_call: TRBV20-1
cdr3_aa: SVYEFRKSNSPLH

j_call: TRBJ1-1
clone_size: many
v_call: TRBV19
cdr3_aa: ASNPTAINTEAF

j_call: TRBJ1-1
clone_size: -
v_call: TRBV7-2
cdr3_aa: ASSLRQGASEAF

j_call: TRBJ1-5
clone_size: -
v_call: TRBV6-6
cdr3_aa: ASSESQH

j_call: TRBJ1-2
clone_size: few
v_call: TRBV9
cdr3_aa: ASSETGVAGYT

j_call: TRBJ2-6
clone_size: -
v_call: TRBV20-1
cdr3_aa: SARDRVGANVLT

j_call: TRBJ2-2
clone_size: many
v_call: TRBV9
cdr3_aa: ASSPGLNTGELF

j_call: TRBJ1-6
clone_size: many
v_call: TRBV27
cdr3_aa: ASSLSTGEAPLH

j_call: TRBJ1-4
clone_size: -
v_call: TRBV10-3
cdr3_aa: ASRKDRGREKLF

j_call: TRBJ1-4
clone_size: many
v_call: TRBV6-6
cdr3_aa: AGRQGATNEKLF

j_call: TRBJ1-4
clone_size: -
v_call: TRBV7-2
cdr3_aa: ASSLGTGGLISGEKLF

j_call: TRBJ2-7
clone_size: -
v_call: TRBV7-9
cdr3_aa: ASSELAGDEQY

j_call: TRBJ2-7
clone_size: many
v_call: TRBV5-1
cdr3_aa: ASSLMTGGWTYEQY

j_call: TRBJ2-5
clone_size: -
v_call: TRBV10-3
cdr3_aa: AISGVEEGMMETQY

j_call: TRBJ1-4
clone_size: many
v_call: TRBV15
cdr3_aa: ATSRDYEESNEKLF

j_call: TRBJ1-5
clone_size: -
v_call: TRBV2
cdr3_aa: ARGAGTNQPQH

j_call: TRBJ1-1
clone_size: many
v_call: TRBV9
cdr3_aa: ASSDPGQNTEAF

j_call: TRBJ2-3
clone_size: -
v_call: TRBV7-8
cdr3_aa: ASSPDRVTDTQY

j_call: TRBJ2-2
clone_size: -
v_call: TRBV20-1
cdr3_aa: SARPRRGGGTGELF

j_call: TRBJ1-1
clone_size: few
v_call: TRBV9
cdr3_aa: ASSVAGAGTEAF

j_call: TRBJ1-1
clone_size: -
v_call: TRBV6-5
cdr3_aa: ASSYGGGGTEAF

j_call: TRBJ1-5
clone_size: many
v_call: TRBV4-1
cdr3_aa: ASSQPGTGDYQPQH

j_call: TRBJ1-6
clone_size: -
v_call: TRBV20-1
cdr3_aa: SARRTSNSPLH

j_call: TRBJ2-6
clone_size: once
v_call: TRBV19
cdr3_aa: ASSQAGLIMPGANVLT